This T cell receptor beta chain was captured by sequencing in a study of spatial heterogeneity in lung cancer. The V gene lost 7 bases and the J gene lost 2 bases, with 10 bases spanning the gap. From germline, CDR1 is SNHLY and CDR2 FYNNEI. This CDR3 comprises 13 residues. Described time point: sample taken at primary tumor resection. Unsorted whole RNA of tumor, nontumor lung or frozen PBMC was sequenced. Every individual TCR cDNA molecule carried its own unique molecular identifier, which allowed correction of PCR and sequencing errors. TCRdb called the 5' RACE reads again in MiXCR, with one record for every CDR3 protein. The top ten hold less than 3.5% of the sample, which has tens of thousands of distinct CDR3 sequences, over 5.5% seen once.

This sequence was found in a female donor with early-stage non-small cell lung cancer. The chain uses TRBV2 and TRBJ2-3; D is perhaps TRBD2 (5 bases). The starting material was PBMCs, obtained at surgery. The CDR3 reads CASTAGLTDTQYF. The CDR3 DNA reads TGTGCCAGCACCGCGGGCCTCACAGATACGCAGTATTTT. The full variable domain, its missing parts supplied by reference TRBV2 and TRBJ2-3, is EPEVTQTPSHQVTQMGQEVILRCVPISNHLYFYWYRQILGQKVEFLVSFYNNEISEKSEIFDDQFSVERPDGSNFTLKIRSTKLEDSAMYFCASTAGLTDTQYFGPGTRLTVL.